The 8 T cell receptor beta chains given below trace back to one sample, sequenced in a study of blood T cell repertoires in COVID-19 (dated by TCRdb to about 2020). The protocol used for the library was the immunoSEQ multiplex PCR assay. The table was pulled from immuneACCESS by TCRdb, which kept in-frame rearrangements only. Such tables lose some clones; where checked, under half of the loss comes from unresolved V genes, and the rest has no known cause. The sample data list hundreds of thousands of clones, and nearly 90% of these were observed just once. Of the sample, roughly 3% falls within the top ten clones. Material: peripheral blood. These receptors all come from a young man with active or convalescent COVID-19.

This sequence joins TRBV5-6 and TRBJ1-6, with 8 bases lining up with TRBD1. The CDR3 covers 16 residues. V shed 5 bases, J shed 0 bases, and the junction held 4 bases outside the gene matches. Germline CDR1 SGHDT, CDR2 YYEEEE. The CDR3 region is CASRWTGSSYNSPLHF. The CDR3 coding sequence is TGTGCCAGCAGATGGACAGGGTCCTCCTATAATTCACCCCTCCACTTT. The full variable domain, completed using reference TRBV5-6 and TRBJ1-6, is DAGVTQSPTHLIKTRGQQVTLRCSPKSGHDTVSWYQQALGQGPQFIFQYYEEEERQRGNFPDRFSGHQFPNYSSELNVNALLLGDSALYLCASRWTGSSYNSPLHFGNGTRLTVT.

V gene TRBV7-2 combines with J gene TRBJ1-2, with 8 bases that match TRBD1. The CDR3 contains 12 residues. The ends lost 7 bases at V and 8 bases at J; junction bases unmatched: 6. Germline V lookup: CDR1 SGHTA, CDR2 FQGNSA. The CDR3 reads CASTIGQGGYTF. In DNA, the CDR3 is TGTGCCAGCACCATCGGACAGGGAGGCTACACCTTC.

The chain couples TRBV28 to TRBJ1-2, with D unclear. CDR1 is MDHEN, CDR2 SYDVKM, per germline. Trimming took off 4 bases at V and 13 bases at J, with 22 bases between the two ends. This CDR3 contains 14 residues. The CDR3 loop is CASSSTHGGEVSTF. For the CDR3, the DNA is TGTGCCAGCAGTTCAACTCACGGAGGAGAGGTTAGCACCTTC.

The chain uses TRBV7-2 and TRBJ2-5, with TRBD2 matching over 13 bases. V shed 5 bases and J 7 bases; nucleotides not matched to a gene: 13. This CDR3 spans 17 amino acids. The V gene's germline CDR1 is SGHTA and CDR2 FQGNSA. CDR3 in DNA: TGTGCCAGCAGCCCGCAGGGACTAGCGGGACCCTCAGGGACCCAGTACTTC. Its protein product is CASSPQGLAGPSGTQYF.

V usage is TRBV15 and J usage is TRBJ2-3; D gene uncertain. The CDR3 sequence is 14 residues long. V shed 8 bases and J shed 0 bases, with 12 bases lying between them. Germline V gene sequence: CDR1 LNHNV, CDR2 YYDKDF (reference sequence). The DNA for the CDR3 is TGTGCCACCCTCCGCGACTCGAGCACAGATACGCAGTATTTT. It yields the protein CATLRDSSTDTQYF.

The rearrangement joins TRBV15 to TRBJ1-6, with D hard to call. V was trimmed by 0 bases and J by 4 bases, leaving 7 bases between them. The germline V gene has CDR1 LNHNV and CDR2 YYDKDF (reference sequence). The CDR3 contains 15 residues. In DNA, the CDR3 is TGTGCCACCAGCAGAGAGACAAGTTATAATTCACCCCTCCACTTT. This codes for CATSRETSYNSPLHF.

The chain employs TRBV5-5 and TRBJ1-2; 7 bases map to TRBD1. Germline-derived CDR1 and CDR2 are SGHKS and YYEKEE (reference sequence). V shed 4 bases, J shed 2 bases, and the junction held 8 bases outside the gene matches. The CDR3 is made up of 15 amino acids. DNA for the CDR3: TGTGCCAGCAGCCCTATTGGGACAGAGAACTATGGCTACACCTTC. Translating it yields CASSPIGTENYGYTF.

For this clone: This may be a read error: a much more frequent sequence differs by one nucleotide. This same CDR3 is encoded by further DNA sequences in the sample. The V gene is TRBV2, the J gene TRBJ2-1; 8 bases are shared with TRBD2. V was pared by 2 bases and J by 7 bases, with 10 bases of the junction left unmatched. Germline loops: CDR1 SNHLY, CDR2 FYNNEI. This CDR3 region has 16 residues. The CDR3 DNA reads TGTGCCAGCAGTGAAAGAGTAGCGGGGTTGAGGAATGAGCAGTTCTTC. Encoded protein: CASSERVAGLRNEQFF.